This T cell receptor beta chain comes out of a study of blood T cell repertoires in COVID-19. Overall study: Collection of acute and convalescent COVID-19 samples took place in the United States, Italy and Spain. T cells, B-cell-depleted T cells, or PBMCs provided the cDNA or gDNA that served as material.

How the authors handled the data: Amplifying reference gene primers gave estimates of nucleated cell counts. Only in-frame clones appear in the TCRdb table, and some are missing; sequencing was by immunoSEQ multiplex PCR. V, J and clone size derive from that table, while D and trimming were established from the DNA sequence. The sample holds around 130,000 clones, approximately 84% seen once. The sequencing sample was made of peripheral blood. The TCR was taken from an elderly woman with acute or convalescent COVID-19.

CDR3 sequence reads: CASTPLDRGYGYTF. The DNA of the CDR3 is TGTGCCAGCACCCCTCTGGACAGGGGCTATGGCTACACCTTC. The chain links TRBV6-5 to TRBJ1-2; 9 nucleotides line up with TRBD1. This CDR3 contains 14 residues. CDR1 is MNHEY and CDR2 is SVGAGI in the germline V gene. V trimming: 7 bases; J trimming: 4 bases; junction bases outside the gene matches: 7.